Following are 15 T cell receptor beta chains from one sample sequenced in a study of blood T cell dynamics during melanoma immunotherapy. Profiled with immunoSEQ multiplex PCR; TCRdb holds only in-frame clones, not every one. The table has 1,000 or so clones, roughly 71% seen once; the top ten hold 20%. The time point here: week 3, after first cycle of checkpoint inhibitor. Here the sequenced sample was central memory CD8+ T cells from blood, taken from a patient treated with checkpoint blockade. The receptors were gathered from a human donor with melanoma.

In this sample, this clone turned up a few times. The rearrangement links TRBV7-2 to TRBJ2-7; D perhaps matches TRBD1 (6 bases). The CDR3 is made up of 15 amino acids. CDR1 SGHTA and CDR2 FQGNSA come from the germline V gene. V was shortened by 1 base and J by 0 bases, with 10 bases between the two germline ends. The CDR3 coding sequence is TGTGCCAGCAGCTTAGAAGGACAGCGCTCCTACGAGCAGTACTTC. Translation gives CASSLEGQRSYEQYF.

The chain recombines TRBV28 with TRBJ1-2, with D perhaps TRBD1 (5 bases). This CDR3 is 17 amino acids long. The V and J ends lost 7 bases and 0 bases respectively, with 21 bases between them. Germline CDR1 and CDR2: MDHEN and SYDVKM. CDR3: CASISGLGVLPNYGYTF. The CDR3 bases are TGTGCCAGCATCTCAGGCTTGGGGGTCCTTCCTAACTATGGCTACACCTTC.

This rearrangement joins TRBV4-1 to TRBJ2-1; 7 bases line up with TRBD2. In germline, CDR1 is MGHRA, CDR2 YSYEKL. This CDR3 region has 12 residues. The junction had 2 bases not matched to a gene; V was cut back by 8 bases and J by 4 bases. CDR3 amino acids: CASAGVYNEQFF. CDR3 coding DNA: TGCGCCAGCGCGGGGGTTTACAATGAGCAGTTCTTC.

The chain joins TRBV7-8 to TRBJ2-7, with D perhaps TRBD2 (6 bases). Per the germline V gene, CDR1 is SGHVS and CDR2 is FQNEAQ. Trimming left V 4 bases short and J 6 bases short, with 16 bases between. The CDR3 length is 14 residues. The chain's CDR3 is CASSSRGREVEQYF. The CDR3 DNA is TGTGCCAGCAGCTCCCGGGGCAGGGAGGTCGAGCAGTACTTC.

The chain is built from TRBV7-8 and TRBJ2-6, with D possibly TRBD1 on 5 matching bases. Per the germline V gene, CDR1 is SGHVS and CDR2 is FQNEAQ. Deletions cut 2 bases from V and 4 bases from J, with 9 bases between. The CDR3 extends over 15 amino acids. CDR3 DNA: TGTGCCAGCAGCTTACCGACAGAAGGGGCCAACGTCCTGACTTTC. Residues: CASSLPTEGANVLTF.

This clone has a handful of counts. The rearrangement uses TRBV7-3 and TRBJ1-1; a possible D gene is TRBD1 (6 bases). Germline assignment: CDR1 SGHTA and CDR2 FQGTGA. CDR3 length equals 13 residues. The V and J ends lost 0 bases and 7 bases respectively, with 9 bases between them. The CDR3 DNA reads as TGTGCCAGCAGCTTAACTATCAGGGGTGAAGCTTTCTTT. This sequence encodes CASSLTIRGEAFF.

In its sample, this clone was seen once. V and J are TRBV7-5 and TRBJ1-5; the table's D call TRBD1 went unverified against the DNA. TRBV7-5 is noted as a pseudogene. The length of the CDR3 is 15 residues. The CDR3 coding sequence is TGTGCCAGCAGCCGTACAGGGGCCGGTGATCAGCCCCAGCATTTT. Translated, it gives CASSRTGAGDQPQHF.

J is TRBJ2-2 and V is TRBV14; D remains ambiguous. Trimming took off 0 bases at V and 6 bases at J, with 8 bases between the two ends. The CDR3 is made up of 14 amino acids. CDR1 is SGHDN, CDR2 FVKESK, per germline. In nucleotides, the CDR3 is TGTGCCAGCAGCCAAGATGGTGGTCCCGGGGAGCTGTTTTTT. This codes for CASSQDGGPGELFF.

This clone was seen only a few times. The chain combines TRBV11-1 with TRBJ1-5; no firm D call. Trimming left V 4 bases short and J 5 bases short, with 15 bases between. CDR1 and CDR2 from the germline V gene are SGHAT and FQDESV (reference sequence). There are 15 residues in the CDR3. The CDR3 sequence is CASSSSRAGDQPQHF. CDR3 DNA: TGTGCCAGCAGCTCCTCCCGGGCCGGAGATCAGCCCCAGCATTTT.

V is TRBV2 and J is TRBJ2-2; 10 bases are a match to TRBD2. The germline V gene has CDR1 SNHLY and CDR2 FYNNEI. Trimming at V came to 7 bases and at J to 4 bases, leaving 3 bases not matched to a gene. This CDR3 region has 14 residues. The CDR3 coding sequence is TGTGCCAGCACCAGCGGGAGGGCCACCGGGGAGCTGTTTTTT. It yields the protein CASTSGRATGELFF. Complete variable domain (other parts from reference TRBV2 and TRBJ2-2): EPEVTQTPSHQVTQMGQEVILRCVPISNHLYFYWYRQILGQKVEFLVSFYNNEISEKSEIFDDQFSVERPDGSNFTLKIRSTKLEDSAMYFCASTSGRATGELFFGEGSRLTVL.

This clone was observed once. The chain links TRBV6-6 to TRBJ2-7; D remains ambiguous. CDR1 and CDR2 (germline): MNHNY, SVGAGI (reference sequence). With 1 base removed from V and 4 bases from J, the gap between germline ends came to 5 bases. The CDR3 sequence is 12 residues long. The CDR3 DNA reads TGTGCCAGCAGTTACTGGGTGTACGAGCAGTACTTC. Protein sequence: CASSYWVYEQYF.

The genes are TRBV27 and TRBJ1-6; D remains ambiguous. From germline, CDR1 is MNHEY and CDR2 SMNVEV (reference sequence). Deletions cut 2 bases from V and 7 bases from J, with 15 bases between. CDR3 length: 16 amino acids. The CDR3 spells CASSLVSSRANSPLHF. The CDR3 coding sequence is TGTGCCAGCAGTTTAGTGTCCTCTAGGGCAAATTCACCCCTCCACTTT.

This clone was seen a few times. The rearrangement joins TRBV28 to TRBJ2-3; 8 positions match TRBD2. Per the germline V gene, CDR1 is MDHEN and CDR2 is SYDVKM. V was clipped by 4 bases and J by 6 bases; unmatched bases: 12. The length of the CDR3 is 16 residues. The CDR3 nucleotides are TGTGCCAGCAGTTCCGTCGGGGGTAGCGGGAAGGATACGCAGTATTTT. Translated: CASSSVGGSGKDTQYF. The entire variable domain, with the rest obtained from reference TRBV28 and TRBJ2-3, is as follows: DVKVTQSSRYLVKRTGEKVFLECVQDMDHENMFWYRQDPGLGLRLIYFSYDVKMKEKGDIPEGYSVSREKKERFSLILESASTNQTSMYLCASSSVGGSGKDTQYFGPGTRLTVL.

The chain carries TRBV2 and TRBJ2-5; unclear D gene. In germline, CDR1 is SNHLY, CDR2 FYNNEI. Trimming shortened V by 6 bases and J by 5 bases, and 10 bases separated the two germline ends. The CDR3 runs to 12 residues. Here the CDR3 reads CASRRLPETQYF. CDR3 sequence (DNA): TGTGCCAGCAGGAGGCTGCCGGAGACCCAGTACTTC. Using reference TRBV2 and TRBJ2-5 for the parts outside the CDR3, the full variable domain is EPEVTQTPSHQVTQMGQEVILRCVPISNHLYFYWYRQILGQKVEFLVSFYNNEISEKSEIFDDQFSVERPDGSNFTLKIRSTKLEDSAMYFCASRRLPETQYFGPGTRLLVL.

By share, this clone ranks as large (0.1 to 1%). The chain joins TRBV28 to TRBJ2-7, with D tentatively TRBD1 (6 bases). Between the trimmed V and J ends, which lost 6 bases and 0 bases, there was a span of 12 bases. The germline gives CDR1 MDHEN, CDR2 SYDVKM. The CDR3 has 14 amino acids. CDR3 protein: CASSYNRDSYEQYF. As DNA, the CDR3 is TGTGCCAGCAGCTATAACAGGGACTCCTACGAGCAGTACTTC.